This T cell receptor (beta chain) was observed in a study of T-cell memory formation after mild COVID-19. Study in general: TCR clustering was largely donor specific.

From the 5' RACE reads, TCRdb called clonotypes with MiXCR, one entry per CDR3 protein. The sample carries 350,000 to 450,000 distinct CDR3 sequences, over 15% recorded once. This CDR3 comprises 14 residues. The V end was cut by 4 bases, the J end by 5 bases, with 15 bases between. Germline V gene sequence: CDR1 SGHRS, CDR2 YFSETQ. On this clonotype: As yet, its antigen is unknown.

Broader study findings: There was a balanced CD4/CD8 profile in clones contracting day 15 to 85, and later expanders leaned CD4+.

The sequence was collected from an adult woman who had mild COVID-19 (a few samples of this study predate the infection). Cell type and time point are not known. The sample comprised PBMCs or a T cell subset sorted from them (not recorded which). This rearrangement joins TRBV5-1 to TRBJ1-2; D is unresolved. CDR3 loop: CASSPRAGIYGYTF. CDR3 nucleotide sequence: TGCGCCAGCAGCCCCCGGGCGGGGATATATGGCTACACCTTC.